This TCR beta chain was profiled in a study of CD8 T cells in ankylosing spondylitis. Study-wide findings and caveats: Within peripheral blood, clones linked to disease were CD8+ and relatively rare. Within ankylosing spondylitis blood, a TCR beta motif made up of eight or nine highly homologous variants appeared to be characteristic.

Quantitative 5'-RACE with molecular barcodes was used to make the TCR beta libraries. In TCRdb, the 5' RACE reads were re-called with MiXCR into one record per CDR3 protein. The profile shows about 800,000 distinct CDR3 sequences, about 11% of them singletons. In its sample, this clonotype was seen many times. The antigen is unknown. Germline V gene sequence: CDR1 SGHTA, CDR2 FQGNSA. After removal of 6 bases from V and 6 bases from J, the junction contained 7 bases not matched to a gene. The length of the CDR3 is 14 residues. This TCR came from a male donor with ankylosing spondylitis. The sample was blood, either unsorted or a sorted T cell fraction (not recorded which). The chain joins TRBV7-2 to TRBJ2-7; 11 bases fit TRBD2. Here the CDR3 reads CASRDLAGGLEQYF. The CDR3 DNA reads as TGTGCCAGCAGGGATCTAGCGGGAGGTCTCGAGCAGTACTTC.